This T cell receptor (beta chain) derives from a study of T-cell reconstitution after alpha-beta-depleted transplantation in children. General study findings and limits: From newly produced T cells came most of the T-cell counts and diversity one year after transplant.

The germline V gene has CDR1 SGHTA and CDR2 FQGNSA. The CDR3 sequence is 16 residues long. Trimming stripped 4 bases from V and 0 bases from J, with 10 bases between. Points on this clonotype: The antigen is unknown.

Molecular barcoding with unique molecular identifiers was used for the TCRbeta library. MiXCR, applied by TCRdb to the PCR reads, yields one record per CDR3 protein. The data show 200,000 to 250,000 distinct CDR3 sequences, about 7% seen once. The TCR was taken from a boy between 2 and 10 years old with acute lymphoblastic leukemia, due to receive a stem cell transplant. Source: PBMCs, taken before TCRalphabeta/CD19-depleted stem cell transplant. The chain is built from TRBV7-2 and TRBJ2-6, with a possible D match to TRBD1 (5 bases). The CDR3 here is CASSSQGRSGANVLTF. CDR3 DNA: TGTGCCAGCAGCTCTCAGGGCCGCTCTGGGGCCAACGTCCTGACTTTC.